The rows below give T cell receptor beta chains drawn from one sample of a study of tumor T cells in aggressive B-cell lymphoma. Libraries were prepared by immunoSEQ multiplex PCR; TCRdb keeps only in-frame clonotypes and omits some of them. The sample lists roughly 5,700 clones, about 80% occurring once. Sequenced material: tumor tissue. The receptors here all came from an adult with diffuse large B cell lymphoma. Each CDR3 is given with its conserved first and last residue. A D gene is named only where the DNA matches it firmly. The size entry is marked missing in some rows and otherwise reads once, few, many or a size class.

clone_size,d_call,v_call,j_call,cdr3_aa,cdr3_nt
-,TRBD2,TRBV5-3,TRBJ2-3,CARSFGGELAGASSTDTQYF,TGTGCCAGAAGCTTTGGAGGAGAGCTAGCGGGCGCCTCTAGCACAGATACGCAGTATTTT
-,TRBD1,TRBV5-8,TRBJ1-5,CASSTGQGFNQPQHF,TGTGCCAGCAGCACGGGACAGGGGTTCAATCAGCCCCAGCATTTT
few,-,TRBV9,TRBJ2-7,CASSSEGTIYEQYF,TGTGCCAGCAGCTCAGAGGGGACAATCTACGAGCAGTACTTC
few,TRBD2,TRBV7-6,TRBJ2-7,CASSFRLAGGEQYF,TGTGCCAGCAGCTTCCGGCTAGCGGGAGGCGAGCAGTACTTC
-,-,TRBV27,TRBJ1-5,CASSFSGQPQHF,TGTGCCAGCAGTTTCTCAGGTCAGCCCCAGCATTTT
-,-,TRBV5-6,TRBJ2-4,CASSLAGAKNIQYF,TGTGCCAGCAGCTTGGCAGGGGCCAAAAACATTCAGTACTTC
-,-,TRBV15,TRBJ1-5,CATSTQGNQPQHF,TGTGCCACCAGCACGCAGGGGAATCAGCCCCAGCATTTT
-,-,TRBV11-2,TRBJ2-1,CASSSTGGAYNEQFF,TGTGCCAGCAGCTCCACCGGCGGGGCGTACAATGAGCAGTTCTTC
-,-,TRBV30,TRBJ2-2,CAWSLRQARTGELFF,TGTGCCTGGAGTTTGAGACAGGCGAGGACCGGGGAGCTGTTTTTT
-,-,TRBV9,TRBJ1-1,CASSADIPGTEAFF,TGTGCCAGCAGCGCAGACATACCAGGCACTGAAGCTTTCTTT
-,TRBD2,TRBV4-2,TRBJ2-7,CASSRGTSRYEQYF,TGTGCCAGCAGCCGGGGGACTAGCCGCTACGAGCAGTACTTC
-,TRBD1,TRBV28,TRBJ2-7,CTSSSSTGGPYEQYF,TGTACCAGCAGTTCCTCGACAGGGGGCCCCTACGAGCAGTACTTC
-,-,TRBV5-1,TRBJ2-3,CASSRGKNTQYF,TGCGCCAGCAGTCGGGGAAAGAATACGCAGTATTTT
-,-,TRBV11-2,TRBJ2-7,CASSSSQALLSYEQYF,TGTGCCAGCAGCTCCTCACAGGCGCTCCTCTCCTACGAGCAGTACTTC
few,TRBD1,TRBV27,TRBJ1-5,CASSPQGQPQHF,TGTGCCAGCAGTCCACAGGGGCAGCCCCAGCATTTT
large,TRBD1,TRBV2,TRBJ1-5,CASSGTVNQPQHF,TGTGCCAGCAGCGGGACAGTTAATCAGCCCCAGCATTTT
-,TRBD1,TRBV6-6,TRBJ1-1,CASSQGGKNTEAFF,TGTGCCAGCAGTCAAGGGGGCAAGAACACTGAAGCTTTCTTT